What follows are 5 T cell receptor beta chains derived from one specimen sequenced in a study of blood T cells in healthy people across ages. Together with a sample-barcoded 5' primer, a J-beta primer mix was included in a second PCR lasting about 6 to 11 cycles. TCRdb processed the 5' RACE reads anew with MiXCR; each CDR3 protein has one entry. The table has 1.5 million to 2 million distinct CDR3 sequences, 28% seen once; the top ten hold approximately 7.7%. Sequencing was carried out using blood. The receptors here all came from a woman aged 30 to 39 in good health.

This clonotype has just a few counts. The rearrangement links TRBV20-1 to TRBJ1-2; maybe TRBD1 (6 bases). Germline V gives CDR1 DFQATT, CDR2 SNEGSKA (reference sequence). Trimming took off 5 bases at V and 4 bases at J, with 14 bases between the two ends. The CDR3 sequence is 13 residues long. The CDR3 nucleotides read TGCAGTGCTTATTACAGGGAGAGCTATGGCTACACCTTC. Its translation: CSAYYRESYGYTF.

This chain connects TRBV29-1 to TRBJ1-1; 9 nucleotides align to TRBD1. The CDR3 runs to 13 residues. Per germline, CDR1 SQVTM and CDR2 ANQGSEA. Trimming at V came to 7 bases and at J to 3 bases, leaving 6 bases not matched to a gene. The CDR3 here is CSGGQGMDTEAFF. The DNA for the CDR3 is TGCAGCGGCGGACAGGGGATGGACACTGAAGCTTTCTTT. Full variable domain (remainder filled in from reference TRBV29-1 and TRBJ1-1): SAVISQKPSRDICQRGTSLTIQCQVDSQVTMMFWYRQQPGQSLTLIATANQGSEATYESGFVIDKFPISRPNLTFSTLTVSNMSPEDSSIYLCSGGQGMDTEAFFGQGTRLTVV.

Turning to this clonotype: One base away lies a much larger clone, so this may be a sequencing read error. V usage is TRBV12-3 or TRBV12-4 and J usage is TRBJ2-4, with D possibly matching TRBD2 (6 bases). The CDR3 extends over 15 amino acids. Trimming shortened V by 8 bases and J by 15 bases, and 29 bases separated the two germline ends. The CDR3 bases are TGTGCCAGCTCCCAAGGGGCTAGCGCGTTCTACGAGCGGTACTTC. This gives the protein CASSQGASAFYERYF.

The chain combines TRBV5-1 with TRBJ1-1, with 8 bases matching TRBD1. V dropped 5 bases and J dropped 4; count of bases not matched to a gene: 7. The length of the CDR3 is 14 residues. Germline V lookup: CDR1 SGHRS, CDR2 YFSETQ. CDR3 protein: CASSFRQGSTEAFF. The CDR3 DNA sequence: TGCGCCAGCAGTTTTAGACAGGGGAGCACTGAAGCTTTCTTT.

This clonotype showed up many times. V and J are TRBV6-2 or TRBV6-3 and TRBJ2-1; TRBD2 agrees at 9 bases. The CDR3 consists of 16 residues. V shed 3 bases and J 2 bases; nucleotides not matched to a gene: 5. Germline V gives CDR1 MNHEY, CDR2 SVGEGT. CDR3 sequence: CASSYPLAGPYNEQFF. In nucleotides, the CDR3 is TGTGCCAGCAGTTATCCTCTAGCGGGACCCTACAATGAGCAGTTCTTC.